This T cell receptor (beta chain) was identified during a study of HIV-infected patients and healthy controls. Study-level results: MAIT alpha-chain CDR3s were frequent in healthy controls, depleted in HIV+.

At least ten counts were recorded for this clonotype. As yet, its antigen is unknown. All unsorted peripheral T cells were captured because whole blood was used without fractionation. Reverse transcription used around 500 ng RNA and constant-region primers for alpha and beta. Alpha and beta chain libraries were made separately by chain-specific third strand synthesis with multiplexing indices. TCRdb reprocessed the 5' RACE reads with MiXCR, giving one entry per CDR3 protein. The sample shows around 18,000 distinct CDR3 sequences, around 9.1% of them seen only once. This clonotype originated in an adult in good health. What was sequenced was blood.

The CDR3 is CASSSVPGLAGGITDTQYF. The CDR3, as DNA: TGTGCCAGCAGTTCAGTCCCGGGACTAGCGGGAGGGATCACAGATACGCAGTATTTT. The chain employs TRBV12-3 or TRBV12-4 and TRBJ2-3; 16 nucleotides line up with TRBD2. This CDR3 contains 19 residues. The V segment lost 4 bases and the J segment 2 bases; nucleotides outside the gene matches: 9.